This T cell receptor (beta chain) was recorded in a study of OX40 agonist ivuxolimab in advanced cancers. Looking at the study overall: In this cohort, patients received ivuxolimab, an agonistic anti-OX40 (CD134) antibody. A diagnosis of hepatocellular carcinoma, melanoma, renal cell or head and neck cancer was present in dose-escalation patients.

A few counts support this clone. Libraries were prepared by immunoSEQ multiplex PCR; TCRdb keeps only in-frame clonotypes and omits some of them. The table has roughly 9,900 clones, roughly 71% seen once. With 2 bases removed from V and 6 bases from J, the gap between germline ends came to 7 bases. CDR3 size: 11 residues. Per germline, CDR1 DFQATT and CDR2 SNEGSKA (reference sequence). The J gene is TRBJ1-2, the V gene TRBV20-1; D is unresolved. This specimen was CD4+ or CD8+ T cells sorted from blood, taken in a trial of the OX40 agonist ivuxolimab. The TCR was taken from an adult with an advanced solid tumor such as melanoma, head and neck, liver or kidney cancer. This CDR3 is CSARLEDGYTF. CDR3 coding DNA: TGCAGTGCTAGATTGGAGGATGGCTACACCTTC.